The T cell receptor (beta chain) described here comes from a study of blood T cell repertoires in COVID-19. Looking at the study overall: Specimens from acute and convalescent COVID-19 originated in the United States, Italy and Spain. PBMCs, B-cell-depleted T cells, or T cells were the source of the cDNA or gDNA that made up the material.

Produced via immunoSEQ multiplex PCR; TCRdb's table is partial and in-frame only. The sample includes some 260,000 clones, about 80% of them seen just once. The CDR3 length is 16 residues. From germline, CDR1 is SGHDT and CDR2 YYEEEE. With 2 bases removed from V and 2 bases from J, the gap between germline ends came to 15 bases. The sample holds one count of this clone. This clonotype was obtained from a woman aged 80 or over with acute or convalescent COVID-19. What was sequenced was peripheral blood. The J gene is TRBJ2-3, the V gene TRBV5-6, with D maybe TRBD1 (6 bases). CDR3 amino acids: CASSLTGTRYTDTQYF. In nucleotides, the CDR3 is TGTGCCAGCAGCTTAACCGGGACACGCTACACAGATACGCAGTATTTT.